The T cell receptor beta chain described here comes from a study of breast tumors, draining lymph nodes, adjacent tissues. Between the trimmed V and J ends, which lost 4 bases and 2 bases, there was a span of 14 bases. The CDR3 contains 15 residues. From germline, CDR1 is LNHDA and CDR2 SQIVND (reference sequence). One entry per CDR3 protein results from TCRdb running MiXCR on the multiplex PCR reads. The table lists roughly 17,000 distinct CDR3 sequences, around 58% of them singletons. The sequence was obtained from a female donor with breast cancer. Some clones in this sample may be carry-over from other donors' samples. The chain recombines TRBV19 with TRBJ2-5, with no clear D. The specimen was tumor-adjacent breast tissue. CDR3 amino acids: CASSKWAGRQETQYF. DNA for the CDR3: TGTGCCAGTAGTAAGTGGGCAGGACGGCAAGAGACCCAGTACTTC.